The rows below give T cell receptor beta chains drawn from one sample of a study of shared clonotypes between healthy human individuals. The table came from immunoSEQ multiplex PCR; TCRdb's copy has only in-frame clones and leaves some out. The sample contains 950,000 to 1,100,000 clones, roughly 80% of which appear only once. The specimen sequenced was memory CD4+ T cells sorted from blood. The origin of the receptors is a man younger than 30 in good health. Both conserved end residues are trimmed from each CDR3. Each record gives: V gene, CDR3 length, clone size, J gene, CDR3 protein. Clone size is given for some rows only: seen once, a few or many times, or a class if the clone is expanded.

>TRBV21-1|7|once|TRBJ2-7
AIDYEQY
>TRBV7-7|8|-|TRBJ2-1
ASKPNEQF
>TRBV25-1|12|-|TRBJ1-5
ASSVDYSNQPQH
>TRBV7-2|12|-|TRBJ1-2
ASNLGGNDYGYT
>TRBV20-1|9|once|TRBJ1-2
SARDNYGYT
>TRBV11-2|13|few|TRBJ2-1
ASSKGGQNYNEQF
>TRBV18|11|-|TRBJ2-3
ASSPPSPDTQY
>TRBV7-9|12|-|TRBJ1-4
ASSPGPLGEKLF
>TRBV7-3|12|-|TRBJ1-2
ASSLAGTGSGYT
>TRBV19|11|-|TRBJ2-2
ASRGRVGGELF
>TRBV18|12|-|TRBJ2-7
ASSPQGISYEQY
>TRBV27|14|-|TRBJ2-2
ASSLSTGGNTGELF
>TRBV4-2|14|many|TRBJ2-7
ASSLSSSGGLYEQY
>TRBV9|13|-|TRBJ2-7
ASSRMAGPGYEQY
>TRBV5-1|11|-|TRBJ2-7
ASCLAGAYEQY
>TRBV15|15|-|TRBJ1-5
ATSRDAPGGLNQPQH
>TRBV7-9|12|once|TRBJ2-7
ASSHDRGSDEQY
>TRBV2|10|-|TRBJ2-3
ASRIRADTQY
>TRBV28|13|-|TRBJ1-3
ASSPSSISGNTIY
>TRBV2|12|many|TRBJ2-7
ASRGTVSSYEQY
>TRBV5-1|14|-|TRBJ2-2
ASSPTLGANTGELF
>TRBV5-1|12|once|TRBJ2-2
ASSLFRESGELF
>TRBV30|11|-|TRBJ1-4
AIEGEPNEKLF
>TRBV27|14|-|TRBJ2-7
ASSANRQVSSYEQY
>TRBV6-4|12|-|TRBJ1-2
ASSDGQAPIGYT
>TRBV7-9|11|-|TRBJ2-5
ASSLGHQETQY
>TRBV27|13|once|TRBJ2-5
ASKASGRSGETQY
>TRBV7-9|13|-|TRBJ1-1
ASSLAGTVNTEAF
>TRBV28|10|-|TRBJ1-2
ASERVNYGYT
>TRBV2|14|-|TRBJ2-2
ASTVAGGPGTGELF
>TRBV5-1|11|-|TRBJ1-2
ASSLDSTYGYT
>TRBV5-6|10|-|TRBJ2-7
ASSLGDRGLF
>TRBV28|13|-|TRBJ1-6
ASRPGQGSHSPLH
>TRBV2|11|-|TRBJ2-5
ASSDGPQETQY
>TRBV5-3|13|-|TRBJ1-1
ARSRHGVPNTEAF
>TRBV18|12|-|TRBJ2-7
ASSPGGGYYEQY
>TRBV29-1|11|-|TRBJ1-2
SVDKSGNYGYT
>TRBV1|13|few|TRBJ1-1
TSSPLPRCPDEAF
>TRBV4-2|14|-|TRBJ1-2
ASSQEGDRLVYGYT
>TRBV14|13|-|TRBJ2-5
ASSQDTKGLETQY
>TRBV18|13|-|TRBJ2-5
ASSATTGVQETQY
>TRBV7-2|12|-|TRBJ2-7
ASSSSYYSYEQY
>TRBV7-2|13|few|TRBJ2-1
ASSLTWTSWDEQF
>TRBV27|9|-|TRBJ1-2
ASQGRGGYT
>TRBV9|14|-|TRBJ2-1
ASSVGQIQGYNEQF
>TRBV5-1|13|-|TRBJ1-1
ASSGGDSLNTEAF
>TRBV5-4|14|-|TRBJ2-1
ASSLGQGSSYNEQF
>TRBV7-8|11|-|TRBJ2-7
ASRLRDRDEQY
>TRBV19|12|-|TRBJ1-5
ASSTGFGNQPQH
>TRBV5-4|13|-|TRBJ1-1
ASSYPQEKITEAF
>TRBV19|14|few|TRBJ1-5
ASSRGQVNSNQPQH
>TRBV7-2|14|-|TRBJ2-5
ASSLGSSGGRETQY
>TRBV4-1|10|-|TRBJ2-2
ASSQVIGELF
>TRBV19|10|-|TRBJ1-6
ASRNGNSPLH
>TRBV2|13|few|TRBJ2-1
AISDSSRVGNEQF